The entry below gives a single TCR beta chain sequence along with its context. The data belong to a study of blood T cell repertoires in COVID-19. The CDR3 loop spans 16 amino acids. Germline assignment: CDR1 SGHVS and CDR2 FNYEAQ. V was cut by 3 bases and J by 3 bases, with 14 bases left in between. The assay was immunoSEQ multiplex PCR, and TCRdb's table has in-frame clones only and misses some. The data contain a few hundred thousand clones, roughly 80% of them seen just once; the ten biggest clones take up around 8%. The sequence came from a woman of 80 years or more with COVID-19, enrolled during active disease. Source material: peripheral blood. The chain carries TRBV7-6 and TRBJ2-2; D uncertain. CDR3 DNA sequence: TGTGCCAGCAGCTTTGAAAACTCTCTGGACACCGGGGAGCTGTTTTTT. This gives the protein CASSFENSLDTGELFF.